This TCR beta chain was profiled in a study of T cells after yellow fever vaccination. A single record per CDR3 protein comes from TCRdb applying MiXCR to the 5' RACE reads. The table shows some 120,000 distinct CDR3 sequences, with 12% to 15% occurring only once. Study findings and constraints: Reappearance after the booster was observed for most primary-vaccination clones (96% CD4, roughly 90% CD8). A weaker secondary response peaked on day 5, the primary on day 15. A small proportion of clonotypes was detected in both the CD4 and CD8 compartments.

This clonotype occurred a few times. Its antigen is currently unknown. The germline gives CDR1 SEHNR, CDR2 FQNEAQ (reference sequence). J was trimmed by 6 bases and V by 3 bases; bases with no gene match: 12. There are 16 residues in the CDR3. The receptor was isolated from a man aged 18-30 years who received the YFV17D yellow fever vaccine. The sample in question was CD8+ T cells sorted from PBMCs, obtained 5 days after the yellow fever booster vaccination. The genes are TRBV7-9 and TRBJ1-1; 8 nucleotides match TRBD1. DNA for the CDR3: TGTGCCAGCAGCTTGACTTATAATCCAGGGGGCCCTGAAGCTTTCTTT. The encoded protein is CASSLTYNPGGPEAFF.